Listed below are T cell receptor beta chains from one sample, sequenced in a study of blood T cell repertoires in COVID-19. TCRdb's copy holds only in-frame clones and misses some; the assay was immunoSEQ multiplex PCR. Of roughly 250,000 clones listed, 81% are singletons. Input material: peripheral blood. These receptors were obtained from an older woman with active or convalescent COVID-19. The CDR3 runs from the conserved cysteine through the conserved F or W. The order of the fields is J gene, clone size, V gene, D gene, CDR3 DNA, CDR3 protein. D genes are given only for firm matches. Not every row has a clone size; where given, it reads once, few, many or a size class.

>TRBJ1-1|NA|TRBV2|NA
TGTGCCAGCAGAGTGAGGAACACTGAAGCTTTCTTT
CASRVRNTEAFF
>TRBJ2-3|NA|TRBV7-6|TRBD1
TGTGCCAGCAGCTTGTCCGGGACAGGACTTAGCACAGATACGCAGTATTTT
CASSLSGTGLSTDTQYF
>TRBJ1-1|NA|TRBV27|NA
TGTGCCAGCAGTCCGGGGAGCATCACTGAAGCTTTCTTT
CASSPGSITEAFF
>TRBJ2-7|NA|TRBV19|TRBD1
TGTGCCAGTAGCGGACAGGCACTGGGCGCCTACGAGCAGTACTTC
CASSGQALGAYEQYF
>TRBJ1-2|NA|TRBV30|TRBD1
TGTGCCTGGAGTGTAGGGGGCGCAAGAAACTATGGCTACACCTTC
CAWSVGGARNYGYTF
>TRBJ2-3|NA|TRBV11-2|TRBD2
TGTGCCAGCAGCGTTGGGCTAGCGGGGGGGCTGGATACGCAGTATTTT
CASSVGLAGGLDTQYF
>TRBJ1-2|NA|TRBV6-2/TRBV6-3|NA
TGTGCCAGCAGTTTAACGGTTTTCTATGGCTACACCTTC
CASSLTVFYGYTF
>TRBJ2-5|NA|TRBV4-1|NA
TGCGCCAGCTCAGCCAAGGGGTGGCAGGGGAAAGAGACCCAGTACTTC
CASSAKGWQGKETQYF
>TRBJ2-1|once|TRBV9|TRBD2
TGTGCCAGCAGCCCGGGACTAACATACAATGAGCAGTTCTTC
CASSPGLTYNEQFF
>TRBJ2-3|NA|TRBV6-5|TRBD1
TGTGCCAGCAGGACAGGGGGAGGAGATACGCAGTATTTT
CASRTGGGDTQYF
>TRBJ2-7|NA|TRBV7-9|TRBD1
TGTGCCAGCAGCCAAGGGACAGCCTACGAGCAGTACTTC
CASSQGTAYEQYF
>TRBJ2-7|NA|TRBV27|NA
TGTGCCAGCAGTTTATCGACCGGGGAGCAGTACTTC
CASSLSTGEQYF
>TRBJ2-5|once|TRBV7-2|NA
TGTGCCAGCAGCTTAAATGGAGTCCAAGAGACCCAGTACTTC
CASSLNGVQETQYF
>TRBJ1-2|NA|TRBV30|NA
TGTGCCTGGAGCCCTGGGGAGGGGGTTGGCTACACCTTC
CAWSPGEGVGYTF
>TRBJ2-1|NA|TRBV11-3|NA
TGTGCCAGCAGCCGAGATGGGAGCTCCTACAATGAGCAGTTCTTC
CASSRDGSSYNEQFF
>TRBJ2-7|NA|TRBV15|NA
TGTGCCACCAGCCTACGAGGGGGCGCGGGGCCTTACGAGCAGTACTTC
CATSLRGGAGPYEQYF
>TRBJ1-3|many|TRBV6-1|NA
TGTGCCAGCAGTGACGGTCGTCGTGCTGGAAACACCATATATTTT
CASSDGRRAGNTIYF
>TRBJ1-2|once|TRBV7-9|TRBD1
TGTGCCAGCAGCTCCCGACAGGGTCGGAATGGCTACACCTTC
CASSSRQGRNGYTF
>TRBJ1-1|NA|TRBV20-1|NA
TGCAGTGCTAGTCTAGGACAGTGGGCTGAAGCTTTCTTT
CSASLGQWAEAFF
>TRBJ2-7|NA|TRBV5-1|TRBD2
TGCGCCAGCAGCTTGCTGACTAGCGGGGGGTCCAGCGGTGAGTACTTC
CASSLLTSGGSSGEYF
>TRBJ1-2|NA|TRBV29-1|TRBD1
TGCAGCGTTGAAGCCGCAACAGGGGGCGCTGGGGGCTACACCTTC
CSVEAATGGAGGYTF
>TRBJ2-7|NA|TRBV3-1/TRBV3-2|NA
TGTGCCAGCAGCCAAGGGGTAGGGGCCCCCACCTACGAGCAGTACTTC
CASSQGVGAPTYEQYF
>TRBJ1-5|NA|TRBV19|NA
TGTGCCAGTAGTAGGCCTATACAGGGCGGCAATCAGCCCCAGCATTTT
CASSRPIQGGNQPQHF
>TRBJ1-6|NA|TRBV12-5|NA
TGTGCTAGTGGTTTGTGGGCAAGGACTGTATATAATTCACCCCTCCACTTT
CASGLWARTVYNSPLHF
>TRBJ2-3|NA|TRBV6-5|TRBD2
TGTGCCAGCAGGCAGTTATATATAGCGGGGGGGAGCCAGTATTTT
CASRQLYIAGGSQYF
>TRBJ1-3|few|TRBV3-1/TRBV3-2|TRBD1
TGTGCCAGCAGCCAAGCAAGGACAGGGGGAAACACCATATATTTT
CASSQARTGGNTIYF
>TRBJ1-3|NA|TRBV19|TRBD1
TGTGCCAGCCGGGACAGCGCCTCTGGAAACACCATATATTTT
CASRDSASGNTIYF
>TRBJ1-2|NA|TRBV3-1/TRBV3-2|TRBD1
TGTGCCAGCAGCCAGGCGGGGACAGGCCATAACTATGGCTACACCTTC
CASSQAGTGHNYGYTF
>TRBJ2-5|NA|TRBV20-1|TRBD1
TGCAGTGCTAGTTACAGGGGAGCAGAGACCCAGTACTTC
CSASYRGAETQYF
>TRBJ2-3|NA|TRBV4-2|NA
TGTGCCAGCAGCCCTGGACGGGGGGCAAGTCTTAGCACAGATACGCAGTATTTT
CASSPGRGASLSTDTQYF
>TRBJ2-1|NA|TRBV11-2|TRBD2
TGTGCCAGCAGCCGCCAGCTTTTGGGGGGGAGGAAAAAAAATGAGCAGTTCTTC
CASSRQLLGGRKKNEQFF
>TRBJ2-3|once|TRBV9|TRBD2
TGTGCCAGCACGGTAGGGCGGGAGAGCACAGATACGCAGTATTTT
CASTVGRESTDTQYF
>TRBJ2-2|NA|TRBV5-4|TRBD2
TGTGCCAGCAGTCAGGGACTAGCGGGGACGGGCCGGGCCGGGGAGCTGTTTTTT
CASSQGLAGTGRAGELFF
>TRBJ1-3|NA|TRBV5-4|NA
TGTGCCAGCAGCTTAGGGGGTCCCAGCTCTGGAAACACCATATATTTT
CASSLGGPSSGNTIYF
>TRBJ2-5|NA|TRBV11-3|TRBD2
TGTGCCAGCAGCTTGCTCGGGACTAGCGGAGAGACCCAGTACTTC
CASSLLGTSGETQYF
>TRBJ2-5|NA|TRBV30|NA
TGTGCCTGGAAGGCGGGGGGCAGGGGGTCGTGGGAGACCCAGTACTTC
CAWKAGGRGSWETQYF
>TRBJ1-1|NA|TRBV29-1|NA
TGCAGCGTTGAAACCCTATCCACCACTGAAGCTTTCTTT
CSVETLSTTEAFF
>TRBJ1-1|NA|TRBV6-5|NA
TGTGCCAGCAGTTACGATTGGGGGGGCTACACTGAAGCTTTCTTT
CASSYDWGGYTEAFF
>TRBJ1-4|NA|TRBV1|NA
TGCACCAGCAGCCAAGTCCCCGGGTGTAGAAAACTGTTTTTT
CTSSQVPGCRKLFF
>TRBJ1-2|NA|TRBV5-4|NA
TGTGCCAGCAGCGAACGAGGGAAGGATAGTGGCTACACCTTC
CASSERGKDSGYTF
>TRBJ1-5|NA|TRBV4-2|NA
TGTGCCAGCAGCCAAGATGCGAATCAGCCCCAGCATTTT
CASSQDANQPQHF
>TRBJ2-5|NA|TRBV9|TRBD1
TGTGCCAGCAGCGATCCAAGACAGGGGTGGGAGACCCAGTACTTC
CASSDPRQGWETQYF
>TRBJ1-2|NA|TRBV12-3/TRBV12-4|NA
TGTGCCAGCAGCAGGGGAGTAGGCTACACCTTC
CASSRGVGYTF
>TRBJ1-1|NA|TRBV9|NA
TGTGCCAGCAGCGTAAGGGGTGGAACTGAAGCTTTCTTT
CASSVRGGTEAFF
>TRBJ1-2|once|TRBV15|TRBD1
TGTGCCACCAGCAGAGGGCTCGGGCAGGGGGGACCTATGAACTATGGCTACACCTTC
CATSRGLGQGGPMNYGYTF
>TRBJ1-2|NA|TRBV18|TRBD1
TGTGCCAGCTCACCACAGGGGGCTGAGGTCTATGGCTACACCTTC
CASSPQGAEVYGYTF
>TRBJ2-4|NA|TRBV19|TRBD1
TGTGCCAGTAGTATCGGGACAGGTATTCTAGCCAAAAACATTCAGTACTTC
CASSIGTGILAKNIQYF